Listed below are T cell receptor beta chains from one sample, sequenced in a study of shared clonotypes between healthy human individuals. Clones were read by immunoSEQ multiplex PCR, and TCRdb kept only the in-frame ones, dropping some. The sample shows about 2,200,000 clones, 85% to 95% of them seen only once. Sequenced sample: naive CD8+ T cells from PBMCs. All receptors derive from a man aged 18 to 30 in good health. Some clones in this sample may be carry-over from other donors' samples. CDR3s include the opening cysteine and the closing phenylalanine or tryptophan. Each record gives: V gene, clone size, J gene, CDR3 length, D gene, CDR3 protein, CDR3 DNA. The D gene is left open where the match is weak. Rows may omit the clone size; those that give it use once, few, many or a size class.

TRBV7-9	few	TRBJ1-5	14	NA	CASSYDSGYQPQHF	TGTGCCAGCAGCTACGACAGCGGCTATCAGCCCCAGCATTTT
TRBV19	NA	TRBJ1-1	11	NA	CASSFWSEAFF	TGTGCCAGTAGTTTCTGGTCTGAAGCTTTCTTT
TRBV5-6	NA	TRBJ2-3	14	TRBD1	CASSWGTGTDTQYF	TGTGCCAGCAGCTGGGGGACAGGAACAGATACGCAGTATTTT
TRBV7-8	many	TRBJ1-2	13	NA	CASSSRWDYGYTF	TGTGCCAGCAGCTCTCGTTGGGACTATGGCTACACCTTC
TRBV7-9	NA	TRBJ2-5	15	NA	CASSLARGRKETQYF	TGTGCCAGCAGCTTAGCGCGAGGACGAAAAGAGACCCAGTACTTC
TRBV27	NA	TRBJ1-2	17	TRBD1	CASSSTSGQGGGYGYTF	TGTGCCAGCAGTTCAACGTCGGGACAGGGGGGTGGCTATGGCTACACCTTC
TRBV9	NA	TRBJ2-1	17	TRBD2	CASSVPTSGSSYNEQFF	TGTGCCAGCAGCGTCCCGACTAGCGGGAGCTCCTACAATGAGCAGTTCTTC
TRBV27	NA	TRBJ2-6	19	NA	CASSLSGWGVRSGANVLTF	TGTGCCAGCAGTTTATCGGGTTGGGGGGTCCGCTCTGGGGCCAACGTCCTGACTTTC
TRBV19	NA	TRBJ2-3	16	NA	CASSIDAGVSTDTQYF	TGTGCCAGTAGTATAGATGCAGGGGTGAGCACAGATACGCAGTATTTT
TRBV7-8	NA	TRBJ2-1	15	NA	CASSLEPPGPNEQFF	TGTGCCAGCAGCTTAGAGCCCCCCGGACCCAATGAGCAGTTCTTC
TRBV28	NA	TRBJ2-3	15	NA	CASSLQVRPTDTQYF	TGTGCCAGCAGCCTACAAGTGAGGCCCACAGATACGCAGTATTTT
TRBV4-2	NA	TRBJ2-7	14	NA	CASSQDERSREQYF	TGTGCCAGCAGCCAAGATGAGCGCTCTCGCGAGCAGTACTTC
TRBV27	NA	TRBJ2-2	16	TRBD2	CASSLIWTSGTGELFF	TGTGCCAGCAGTTTAATTTGGACTAGCGGAACCGGGGAGCTGTTTTTT
TRBV27	NA	TRBJ1-5	14	TRBD1	CASSSNRQGQPQHF	TGTGCCAGCAGTTCCAACAGACAGGGTCAGCCCCAGCATTTT
TRBV27	NA	TRBJ2-5	15	NA	CASRPGLRLKETQYF	TGTGCCAGCAGACCGGGACTCCGACTAAAAGAGACCCAGTACTTC
TRBV7-6	NA	TRBJ1-4	11	NA	CASSLAGELFF	TGTGCCAGCAGCTTAGCAGGAGAACTGTTTTTT
TRBV27	few	TRBJ1-1	14	TRBD1	CASSFRDRDTEAFF	TGTGCCAGCAGTTTCCGGGACAGGGACACTGAAGCTTTCTTT
TRBV27	NA	TRBJ2-1	16	TRBD2	CASRTTGTSSYNEQFF	TGTGCCAGCAGGACGACCGGGACTAGCTCCTACAATGAGCAGTTCTTC
TRBV28	NA	TRBJ1-2	17	NA	CASSLSFRSYVLYGYTF	TGTGCCAGCAGTTTATCATTTAGGTCTTACGTCCTTTATGGCTACACCTTC
TRBV7-9	NA	TRBJ2-5	14	NA	CASSLAGGGETQYF	TGTGCCAGCAGCTTAGCAGGGGGTGGTGAGACCCAGTACTTC
TRBV7-9	NA	TRBJ2-2	19	TRBD2	CASSLRGTSWAKNTGELFF	TGTGCCAGCAGCTTGAGGGGGACTAGTTGGGCCAAGAACACCGGGGAGCTGTTTTTT
TRBV27	NA	TRBJ2-1	12	NA	CASSFPGDEQFF	TGTGCCAGCAGTTTCCCCGGCGATGAGCAGTTCTTC
TRBV7-8	NA	TRBJ2-7	20	NA	CASSLGVAGQVVVVPYEQYF	TGTGCCAGCAGCTTGGGGGTAGCGGGACAGGTGGTGGTAGTTCCCTACGAGCAGTACTTC
TRBV6-1	NA	TRBJ2-7	15	TRBD1	CASSESGTGFYEQYF	TGTGCCAGCAGTGAATCAGGGACAGGGTTTTACGAGCAGTACTTC
TRBV6-1	NA	TRBJ2-1	12	TRBD1	CASSLGGGEQFF	TGTGCCAGCAGTTTAGGGGGCGGTGAGCAGTTCTTC
TRBV9	NA	TRBJ1-1	12	TRBD1	CASSGRQGLAFF	TGTGCCAGCAGCGGTCGACAGGGTTTGGCTTTCTTT
TRBV4-3	NA	TRBJ2-1	16	TRBD2	CASSQGAGGSYNEQFF	TGCGCCAGCAGCCAAGGGGCGGGAGGCTCCTACAATGAGCAGTTCTTC
TRBV7-9	once	TRBJ2-7	14	NA	CASSSVGERYEQYF	TGTGCCAGCAGCTCTGTGGGGGAGCGGTACGAGCAGTACTTC
TRBV19	few	TRBJ2-7	12	NA	CASSVGTYEQYF	TGTGCCAGTAGTGTAGGGACCTACGAGCAGTACTTC
TRBV28	NA	TRBJ1-5	15	NA	CASSFLPKRNQPQHF	TGTGCCAGCAGTTTTTTACCGAAAAGAAATCAGCCCCAGCATTTT
TRBV28	NA	TRBJ1-5	14	NA	CASSHRYSNQPQHF	TGTGCCAGCAGCCACAGGTATAGCAATCAGCCCCAGCATTTT
TRBV28	NA	TRBJ2-7	15	NA	CASSQVGRLSYEQYF	TGTGCCAGCAGTCAGGTGGGCCGACTCTCCTACGAGCAGTACTTC
TRBV9	NA	TRBJ2-7	16	TRBD2	CASSVGGLADLYEQYF	TGTGCCAGCAGCGTGGGGGGACTAGCGGATTTGTACGAGCAGTACTTC
TRBV7-9	NA	TRBJ2-7	15	TRBD1	CASSHFGQGFYEQYF	TGTGCCAGCAGCCATTTTGGACAGGGCTTTTACGAGCAGTACTTC
TRBV13	NA	TRBJ2-1	15	TRBD2	CASSRRLAGTDEQFF	TGTGCCAGCAGCCGCCGACTAGCGGGAACCGATGAGCAGTTCTTC
TRBV7-6	once	TRBJ2-7	13	NA	CASSLAGFGEQYF	TGTGCCAGCAGCTTAGCAGGGTTCGGGGAGCAGTACTTC
TRBV30	NA	TRBJ1-2	13	TRBD1	CAWRDRGAYGYTF	TGTGCCTGGAGGGACAGGGGAGCCTATGGCTACACCTTC
TRBV4-3	NA	TRBJ1-5	16	TRBD1	CASSPGTGVGNQPQHF	TGCGCCAGCAGCCCCGGTACAGGGGTCGGCAATCAGCCCCAGCATTTT
TRBV5-1	NA	TRBJ2-1	17	NA	CASSLVNLPSSYNEQFF	TGCGCCAGCAGCCTTGTCAATCTTCCAAGCTCCTACAATGAGCAGTTCTTC
TRBV5-1	NA	TRBJ2-2	15	NA	CASSLVGGLTGELFF	TGCGCCAGCAGCTTGGTAGGCGGCCTCACCGGGGAGCTGTTTTTT
TRBV7-9	once	TRBJ2-5	15	TRBD2	CASSLGPLAGETQYF	TGTGCCAGCAGCTTAGGGCCCCTAGCGGGAGAGACCCAGTACTTC
TRBV7-8	NA	TRBJ2-1	15	TRBD2	CASSPTSGSYNEQFF	TGTGCCAGCAGCCCTACTAGCGGGAGTTACAATGAGCAGTTCTTC
TRBV11-2	NA	TRBJ2-5	14	NA	CASRPRQTGETQYF	TGTGCCAGCAGACCACGACAGACTGGGGAGACCCAGTACTTC
TRBV13	NA	TRBJ2-3	15	TRBD1	CASSSGQGGLDTQYF	TGTGCCAGCAGCTCCGGACAGGGGGGGTTAGATACGCAGTATTTT
TRBV2	NA	TRBJ2-7	12	NA	CAGEQNTYEQYF	TGTGCCGGCGAACAGAACACCTACGAGCAGTACTTC
TRBV27	NA	TRBJ2-7	16	TRBD2	CASSLSGSMTSYEQYF	TGTGCCAGCAGTTTAAGCGGGAGTATGACCTCCTACGAGCAGTACTTC
TRBV7-9	few	TRBJ1-1	14	NA	CASSLRAGNTEAFF	TGTGCCAGCAGCCTGCGGGCAGGGAACACTGAAGCTTTCTTT
TRBV5-1	NA	TRBJ2-2	14	NA	CASSLNLGSGELFF	TGCGCCAGCAGCTTGAATTTAGGGAGCGGGGAGCTGTTTTTT
TRBV5-4	NA	TRBJ2-7	13	NA	CASSSPGRGEQYF	TGTGCCAGCAGCTCTCCGGGACGAGGAGAGCAGTACTTC
TRBV5-1	NA	TRBJ1-1	11	NA	CASRLLTEAFF	TGCGCCAGCAGATTACTAACTGAAGCTTTCTTT
TRBV7-2	NA	TRBJ2-1	14	NA	CASSLVLGADEQFF	TGTGCCAGCAGCTTAGTCCTAGGGGCGGATGAGCAGTTCTTC